One T cell receptor (beta chain) is described in this entry. The antigen is undetermined. V gave up 10 bases and J gave up 10 bases, with 32 bases separating them. The germline V gene has CDR1 MNHEY and CDR2 SMNVEV (reference sequence). The CDR3 is 17 residues long. These data are taken from a study of early T cells in non-severe SARS-CoV-2 infection. Study-level background: Bulk RNA isolated from unsorted whole blood underwent sequencing; chains were not paired. Overall study findings and caveats: A preference for anti-spike CD8 responses marked VDJdb matching, which missed private and CD4 specificities.

Unique molecular identifiers tagged individual cDNA molecules. MiXCR, applied by TCRdb to the 5' RACE reads, yields one record per CDR3 protein. The table shows 85,000 to 120,000 distinct CDR3 sequences, with around 13% occurring only once. The sample was whole blood. This chain uses TRBV27 with TRBJ2-1; D is perhaps TRBD2 (6 bases). This TCR was recovered from an adult who was a healthcare worker with PCR-confirmed SARS-CoV-2 infection or an uninfected control (not recorded which). The CDR3 loop is CATRTLTWGEEAGEQFF. CDR3 sequence (DNA): TGTGCCACCAGAACCCTAACCTGGGGGGAAGAAGCCGGAGAGCAGTTCTTC.